This is a list of T cell receptor beta chains from one sample in a study of beta chain features in type 1 diabetes. TCRdb keeps only in-frame clones here, not all; method: immunoSEQ multiplex PCR. The sample lists 300,000 to 400,000 clones, around 9.3% occurring once. Sequenced input: central memory CD4+ T cells from blood. The source is a man between 25 and 39 years old with type 1 diabetes. CDR3s include the opening cysteine and the closing phenylalanine or tryptophan. The D gene is left open where the match is weak. Rows give clone size only sometimes, using once, few, many, or a class for an expanded clone.

d_gene	abundance	v_gene	j_gene	CDR3nt	CDR3aa
TRBD1	.	TRBV20-1	TRBJ2-5	TGCAGTGGGGACAGAGAAGAGACCCAGTACTTC	CSGDREETQYF
.	few	TRBV4-1	TRBJ1-4	TGCGCCAGCAGCCAAGATCTCAGGGATGAAAAACTGTTTTTT	CASSQDLRDEKLFF
.	.	TRBV18	TRBJ1-6	TGTGCCAGCTCACCAGAAATGAGCACCCTCCACTTT	CASSPEMSTLHF
.	many	TRBV30	TRBJ2-4	TGTGCCTGGAGTAAGTACAGTCTCCGTCAGTACTTC	CAWSKYSLRQYF
.	once	TRBV5-1	TRBJ1-1	TGCGCCAGCAGCTTGGATGGGGCTGAGAACACTGAAGCTTTCTTT	CASSLDGAENTEAFF
.	.	TRBV20-1	TRBJ1-1	TGCAGTGCGGGTGACACGGAAGAAGCTTTCTTT	CSAGDTEEAFF
TRBD1	.	TRBV4-3	TRBJ1-2	TGCGCCAGCAGCCAAGAAGACAGGGGAGGCTATGGCTACACCTTC	CASSQEDRGGYGYTF
TRBD1	.	TRBV6-5	TRBJ1-2	TGTGCCAGCAGTTATAGTTGGGGGACAGAAAGGGGCTACACCTTC	CASSYSWGTERGYTF
.	.	TRBV29-1	TRBJ1-2	TGCAGCGTTGATAGCCATATGAACTATGGCTACACCTTC	CSVDSHMNYGYTF
TRBD2	few	TRBV11-2	TRBJ2-7	TGTGCCAGCAGCTTAAGTAGCGGGGGGGCTCACGAGCAGTACTTC	CASSLSSGGAHEQYF
.	few	TRBV30	TRBJ1-1	TGTGCCTGGAGTGTAAGCGGATACACTGAAGCTTTCTTT	CAWSVSGYTEAFF
.	few	TRBV27	TRBJ1-2	TGTGCCAGCAGTTTCAATGGTCGATCCGGTGGCTACACCTTC	CASSFNGRSGGYTF
.	.	TRBV18	TRBJ1-1	TGTGCCAGCTCACCCGAGGGGGGGAACACTGAAGCTTTCTTT	CASSPEGGNTEAFF
TRBD2	.	TRBV7-7	TRBJ2-5	TGTGCCAGCAGCTTGGGGATTGCGGGGGGGCCTCAAGAGACCCAGTACTTC	CASSLGIAGGPQETQYF
.	few	TRBV5-1	TRBJ1-1	TGCGCCAGCAGCTTATCCGGGGCGTCCACTGAAGCTTTCTTT	CASSLSGASTEAFF
.	few	TRBV6-6	TRBJ2-7	TGTGCCAGCAGTTTCCAGGACTTAACCTACGAGCAGTACTTC	CASSFQDLTYEQYF
.	few	TRBV7-2	TRBJ2-7	TGTGCCAGCAGCCCTGACCTCGACGAGCAGTACTTC	CASSPDLDEQYF
TRBD2	.	TRBV18	TRBJ2-1	TGTGCCAGCTCACCGCCTAGCGGGGGGGCAAACAATGAGCAGTTCTTC	CASSPPSGGANNEQFF
.	.	TRBV6-6	TRBJ2-1	TGTGCCAGCAGTTACCGAGGCCTTGAGCAGTTCTTC	CASSYRGLEQFF
.	.	TRBV4-3	TRBJ2-3	TGCGCCAGCAGCCAAGATCTGAGGGCCCGACATACGCGGCAGTATTTT	CASSQDLRARHTRQYF
TRBD1	few	TRBV2	TRBJ1-5	TGTGCCAGTTCGAGACAGGGAGGCAATCAGCCCCAGCATTTT	CASSRQGGNQPQHF
TRBD1	few	TRBV19	TRBJ2-5	TGTGCCAGTAGTCTACAGGGGATGGAGACCCAGTACTTC	CASSLQGMETQYF
.	few	TRBV7-2	TRBJ1-6	TGTGCCAGCAGCATAGGGAGCTCCTATAATTCACCCCTCCACTTT	CASSIGSSYNSPLHF
TRBD1	.	TRBV7-8	TRBJ1-1	TGTGCCAGCAGCTTTCTTGGACAGGGGAACACTGAAGCTTTCTTT	CASSFLGQGNTEAFF
.	few	TRBV9	TRBJ2-1	TGTGCCAGCAGCGTAGGGCCGGACAATGAGCAGTTCTTC	CASSVGPDNEQFF
.	few	TRBV6-5	TRBJ1-5	TGTGCCAGCAGCCGCCGGGAGGATGGGCAGCCCCAGCATTTT	CASSRREDGQPQHF
.	few	TRBV2	TRBJ1-2	TGTGCCAGCAGTTCAGGGGTTGATGGCTACACCTTC	CASSSGVDGYTF
.	few	TRBV28	TRBJ2-7	TGTGCCAGCAGACGGGACTACGAGCAGTACTTC	CASRRDYEQYF
TRBD1	few	TRBV2	TRBJ1-1	TGTGCCAGCAGTGACGGGGCAGGGGGCTGGTTGAATGAAGCTTTCTTT	CASSDGAGGWLNEAFF
TRBD1	few	TRBV4-1	TRBJ2-7	TGCGCCAGCAGCCAAGATTGGGGACAGGACTACGAGCAGTACTTC	CASSQDWGQDYEQYF
.	.	TRBV5-1	TRBJ2-3	TGCGCCAGCAGCTTGGGAACCCTATCTAGCACAGATACGCAGTATTTT	CASSLGTLSSTDTQYF
TRBD1	few	TRBV6-5	TRBJ1-4	TGTGCCAGCAGTTACTTGGCGGGACAGGGGAATGAAAAACTGTTTTTT	CASSYLAGQGNEKLFF
TRBD2	few	TRBV7-2	TRBJ2-3	TGTGCCAGCAGCGGGACTAGCTTCACAGATACGCAGTATTTT	CASSGTSFTDTQYF
TRBD1	few	TRBV18	TRBJ1-2	TGTGCCAGCTCCCCAGACAGGGACTATGGCTACACCTTC	CASSPDRDYGYTF
TRBD1	few	TRBV7-9	TRBJ2-7	TGTGCCAGCAGCCCCCCTCTGGGACAGTCAATAGACTACGAGCAGTACTTC	CASSPPLGQSIDYEQYF
TRBD1	.	TRBV5-4	TRBJ1-2	TGTGCCAGCAGCTTGGGGACAGGGAACTATGGCTACACCTTC	CASSLGTGNYGYTF
.	.	TRBV29-1	TRBJ1-4	TGCAGCGTTGTTTCAAGGCGGGCCATGGGGGGTGAAAAACTGTTTTTT	CSVVSRRAMGGEKLFF
.	few	TRBV28	TRBJ2-5	TGTGCCAGCAGCACTGGAATGGGCGAGACCCAGTACTTC	CASSTGMGETQYF
.	.	TRBV11-2	TRBJ1-2	TGTGCCAGCAACTCGGACGGAGGATATGGCTACACCTTC	CASNSDGGYGYTF
.	.	TRBV28	TRBJ2-7	TGTGCCAGCAGTTTAGCGGGCTACGAGCAGTACTTC	CASSLAGYEQYF
TRBD2	.	TRBV5-4	TRBJ2-4	TGTGCCAGCAGCTTGGAACTAGCGGGGGGAGCAAACATTCAGTACTTC	CASSLELAGGANIQYF
TRBD1	few	TRBV7-2	TRBJ1-6	TGTGCCAGCAGCTTAGGAACAGGGGGCATCAATTCACCCCTCCACTTT	CASSLGTGGINSPLHF
.	.	TRBV9	TRBJ2-7	TGTGCCAACAGCGTATTACCGTCGGAGGGCGAGCAGTACTTC	CANSVLPSEGEQYF
.	.	TRBV7-2	TRBJ1-2	TGTGCCAGCAGCTTTTCTGCTAACGGCTATGGCTACACCTTC	CASSFSANGYGYTF
TRBD1	.	TRBV27	TRBJ1-6	TGTGCCAGCAGTTTATCAAGGACAGGGCAATTTAATTCACCCCTCCACTTT	CASSLSRTGQFNSPLHF
.	.	TRBV30	TRBJ1-6	TGTGCCTGGAGTCCTAGGGCCCACCAGAATTCACCCCTCCACTTT	CAWSPRAHQNSPLHF
.	.	TRBV27	TRBJ1-5	TGTGCCAGCAGTTTTGCGAGTTATCAGCCCCAGCATTTT	CASSFASYQPQHF